This entry describes one T cell receptor (beta chain). These data originate in a study of blood T cell repertoires in COVID-19. Study in general: From the United States, Italy and Spain came samples of acute and convalescent COVID-19. From T cells, B-cell-depleted T cells, or PBMCs came the material, which was cDNA or gDNA.

The CDR3 covers 14 residues. Germline V CDR1 and CDR2: LGHNA, YNFKEQ. Germline trimming cut 3 bases from V and 5 bases from J; bases unmatched to any gene: 4. Authors' analysis steps: Cell counts per sample came from amplifying reference gene primers. The protocol was immunoSEQ multiplex PCR, while the TCRdb copy is restricted to in-frame clones and leaves out a portion. That table supplies the V and J calls and clone size; D and trimming were determined from the DNA. This table has fewer than 250,000 clones, 90% to 95% appearing once. Sequencing used peripheral blood. V and J are TRBV4-2 and TRBJ1-1; 9 bases line up with TRBD1. The receptor's source is a man younger than 45 with acute or convalescent COVID-19. CDR3 protein: CASSHGQGPTEAFF. The CDR3 DNA sequence: TGTGCCAGCAGCCACGGACAGGGGCCGACTGAAGCTTTCTTT.